This record covers a single T cell receptor (beta chain). The antigen it binds to is not known. Per-base qualities were not stored, and no clone one base away is much larger. This sample was included in a study of human T cells and chemical hapten exposure (TCRdb year 2021). Context from the whole study: For sensitization, 2% DPC in acetone was applied to a 2 cm by 2 cm area of upper inner arm skin. Throughout the approximately 22-week study period, patients were also given weekly therapeutic DPC doses on the scalp. Patch testing was done on the upper back using Finn chambers containing 0.01% DPC, and results were scored after 6 days according to International Contact Dermatitis Research Group standards. Alopecia areata with under or over 50% scalp involvement, alopecia totalis and alopecia universalis were represented in the patient cohort, which was mostly female. Libraries were combined into a pool for sequencing, and differences in TCR yield between samples came mainly from small differences in library volumes within the pool. This study followed changes in the peripheral blood TCR repertoire in vivo during primary and secondary sensitization of alopecia patients to the hapten diphenylcyclopropenone (DPC). Blood samples were taken from patients before sensitization (week 0) and at 2, 6 and about 24 weeks after DPC sensitization. Approximately 28 alopecia patients gave blood for TCR sequencing at one to four time points (pre-sensitization, 2, 6 and 24 weeks). Beyond this particular receptor, the publication reports: Patch test score was positively correlated with the number of PT1 expanded TCRs, with significance at thresholds 8, 16 and 32 but not at 4. All patients had alopecia, a presumed autoimmune disease, so their immune response might differ from that of healthy individuals. No change with DPC sensitization was found in the number of TCRs above 1 in 1000 frequency, and no evidence of global repertoire structure alterations was found. Compared with pre-sensitization or healthy control sets, expanded TCRs formed significantly more large CDR3 similarity clusters, which is consistent with antigen-driven responses. After repeated subsampling, the strength of the expansion versus patch-test correlation and the threshold at which it became significant changed.

From the germline V gene, CDR1 is SGHVS and CDR2 is FQNEAQ. The CDR3, from cysteine to phenylalanine, totals 16 residues. Solely the CDR3 DNA is kept, with 48 bases framed from the first base. Trimming takes 2 bases off V and 2 bases off J; junction bases not matched to a gene: 5. Interpreted using the paper, the time point label stands for: pre-sensitization, week 0. In light of the paper, this sample's treatment or condition label describes: therapeutic diphenylcyclopropenone sensitization with weekly scalp DPC. At every patch-test visit, the blood draw took place before the patch test was put on. To be eligible, patients had to be aged 18 to 70, diagnosed with alopecia and judged suitable for DPC therapy, while pregnant patients were excluded. Unfractionated whole blood was collected in Tempus Blood RNA tubes, and total RNA was extracted from that blood. The library was built by means of RACE. This sample was sequenced with a NextSeq 500. During library preparation, unique molecular identifiers were attached to individual cDNA molecules so that TCRs could be counted quantitatively and reproducibly. From each blood RNA sample, both TCR alpha and TCR beta chains were sequenced. In the authors' own workflow: The median number of TCRs per sample was around 100,000, ranging from roughly 20,000 to 700,000. V, J and CDR3 annotation of the TCR reads was performed with the Decombinator software suite. For the PS versus PT1 abundance plots, all samples were subsampled to the same number of TCRs (28,000). TCRs were defined as expanded if absent before sensitization and observed at least eight times at the 2-week time point. The raw public reads went through TCRdb reprocessing: fastp at Q25, MiXCR clone calling, in-frame beta chains kept. A single entry per CDR3 protein holds the most common genes and DNA from its merged rows. It is TCRdb's table, rather than the study itself, that gives the V and J calls and clone size. This sample gives 150,000 to 200,000 distinct CDR3 sequences in total; roughly 30% of them show up just once. The ten top clones hold roughly 3% of the sample.

The specimen comprised whole blood, sampled in connection with sensitization to the hapten diphenylcyclopropenone (DPC). In this chain, TRBV7-8 is recombined with TRBJ2-2, and TRBD2 matches 7 of the central bases. This sequence originates from a woman aged 25 to 39 with alopecia areata. Some clones in this sample may be carry-over from other donors' samples. The base sequence is TGTGCCAGCAGCTTATTGGCGGGGGTAAACACCGGGGAGCTGTTTTTT. Its coded protein is CASSLLAGVNTGELFF.